The 28 T cell receptor beta chains given below trace back to one sample, sequenced in a study of shared clonotypes between healthy human individuals (dated by TCRdb to 2018 to 2020). The library was produced with the immunoSEQ multiplex PCR assay. The source is immuneACCESS, and TCRdb retained only in-frame sequences with V and J called. Part of the clones is not carried over; for the studies checked, unresolved V genes explain less than half of this, and the remainder is unexplained. The sample table contains approximately 1.5 million clones; only one count was recorded for 98% to 99% of them. The top ten clonotypes cover 0.36% of the sample. Material: naive CD4+ T cells sorted from blood. Reading the label with the study, this specimen's cell subset or site is: CD45RA+ positively selected. These TCRs come from a man younger than 40 in good health.

The chain combines TRBV5-6 with TRBJ2-5; perhaps TRBD1 as D (6 bases). Germline CDR1 reads SGHDT; CDR2 reads YYEEEE. CDR3 length: 14 amino acids. Trimming took 4 bases from V and 3 from J, leaving 13 bases between them. CDR3 coding DNA: TGTGCCAGCAGCCCATGGGGGCAAGAAGAGACCCAGTACTTC. Protein: CASSPWGQEETQYF.

This chain joins TRBV20-1 and TRBJ1-1, with no clear D. CDR1 and CDR2 (germline): DFQATT, SNEGSKA (reference sequence). This CDR3 comprises 8 residues. The V gene lost 3 bases and the J gene lost 10 bases, with 3 bases spanning the gap. The CDR3: CSASLAFF. The CDR3 DNA reads as TGCAGTGCTAGTCTAGCTTTCTTT.

The chain employs TRBV5-1 and TRBJ1-1; 7 bases are a match to TRBD1. V gave up 4 bases and J gave up 4 bases; unmatched junction bases: 7. The CDR3 consists of 14 residues. The germline V gene encodes CDR1 SGHRS and CDR2 YFSETQ. In DNA, the CDR3 is TGCGCCAGCAGCCACAGGGGCAGGAGCACTGAAGCTTTCTTT. It specifies CASSHRGRSTEAFF.

The chain recombines TRBV14 with TRBJ2-3; TRBD2 matches 8 bases. Germline V CDR1 and CDR2: SGHDN, FVKESK. The CDR3 runs 16 residues. Germline trimming cut 2 bases from V and 4 bases from J; bases unmatched to any gene: 8. In DNA, the CDR3 is TGTGCCAGCAGCCAATTCGCCGGGAGGGGCCCAGATACGCAGTATTTT. Protein product: CASSQFAGRGPDTQYF.

This chain links TRBV18 with TRBJ2-1, with D tentatively TRBD1 or TRBD2 (5 bases each). The CDR3 has 16 residues. V was shortened by 4 bases and J by 1 base, with 14 bases between the two germline ends. Germline assignment: CDR1 KGHSH and CDR2 LQKENI. CDR3: CASSLPGRISYNEQFF. The CDR3 DNA is TGTGCCAGCTCACTCCCGGGACGGATTTCCTACAATGAGCAGTTCTTC.

This rearrangement joins TRBV2 to TRBJ1-1; D ambiguous. Trimming shortened V by 6 bases and J by 7 bases, and 18 bases separated the two germline ends. Per germline, CDR1 SNHLY and CDR2 FYNNEI. This CDR3 spans 14 amino acids. CDR3 amino acids: CASSDSIFLGEAFF. In DNA form, the CDR3 reads TGTGCCAGCAGCGATTCCATTTTTTTGGGTGAAGCTTTCTTT. Together with reference TRBV2 and TRBJ1-1, the CDR3 gives the full variable domain: EPEVTQTPSHQVTQMGQEVILRCVPISNHLYFYWYRQILGQKVEFLVSFYNNEISEKSEIFDDQFSVERPDGSNFTLKIRSTKLEDSAMYFCASSDSIFLGEAFFGQGTRLTVV.

The chain has TRBV14 and TRBJ2-7, with D possibly TRBD2 on 9 matching bases. Germline-derived CDR1 and CDR2 are SGHDN and FVKESK. This CDR3 has 19 residues. The V and J ends lost 0 bases and 6 bases respectively, with 27 bases between them. CDR3 loop: CASSQEGQKTGGTSREQYF. The CDR3 DNA sequence: TGTGCCAGCAGCCAAGAAGGGCAAAAAACAGGGGGGACTAGCCGCGAGCAGTACTTC.

This rearrangement joins TRBV5-6 to TRBJ2-7; D not resolved. V was shortened by 4 bases and J by 6 bases, with 11 bases between the two germline ends. Germline values: CDR1 SGHDT, CDR2 YYEEEE. The CDR3 loop spans 12 amino acids. This CDR3 is CASSHTDGEQYF. The CDR3 DNA sequence: TGTGCCAGCAGCCACACCGACGGCGAGCAGTACTTC.

The chain uses TRBV28 and TRBJ2-3, with 8 bases matching TRBD2. The CDR3 extends over 16 amino acids. Germline values: CDR1 MDHEN, CDR2 SYDVKM. V shed 6 bases and J 3 bases; nucleotides not matched to a gene: 11. CDR3 region: CASSPSAGRGTDTQYF. CDR3 nucleotides: TGTGCCAGCAGCCCCAGTGCCGGGAGGGGAACAGATACGCAGTATTTT.

The rearrangement links TRBV7-6 to TRBJ2-1, with 7 bases matching TRBD2. The CDR3 runs 17 residues. J lost 4 bases, V lost 2 bases, and 11 bases had no gene match. Germline lookup yields CDR1 SGHVS and CDR2 FNYEAQ. The DNA for the CDR3 is TGTGCCAGCAGCTTAAGGATTGGGAGGGCCGGGTACAATGAGCAGTTCTTC. This sequence encodes CASSLRIGRAGYNEQFF. The whole variable domain, filled in from reference TRBV7-6 and TRBJ2-1, reads GAGVSQSPRYKVTKRGQDVALRCDPISGHVSLYWYRQALGQGPEFLTYFNYEAQQDKSGLPNDRFSAERPEGSISTLTIQRTEQRDSAMYRCASSLRIGRAGYNEQFFGPGTRLTVL.

The chain uses TRBV19 and TRBJ2-5, with TRBD2 identical over 8 bases. Germline V gene sequence: CDR1 LNHDA, CDR2 SQIVND (reference sequence). The CDR3 has 14 amino acids. Germline trimming cut 5 bases from V and 4 bases from J; bases unmatched to any gene: 6. CDR3: CASSVTSAPETQYF. CDR3 nucleotides: TGTGCCAGTAGTGTGACTAGCGCCCCAGAGACCCAGTACTTC.

The chain employs TRBV5-1 and TRBJ2-2; no firm D call. The CDR3 loop spans 15 amino acids. The V and J ends lost 4 bases and 0 bases respectively, with 10 bases between them. Germline assignment: CDR1 SGHRS and CDR2 YFSETQ. CDR3 nucleotides: TGCGCCAGCAGCAGTGTCAACGCGAACACCGGGGAGCTGTTTTTT. Its translation: CASSSVNANTGELFF.

The rearrangement uses TRBV6-5 and TRBJ2-7, with D perhaps assigned TRBD1 or TRBD2 (5 bases each). The V end was cut by 5 bases, the J end by 6 bases, with 14 bases between. The CDR3 has 13 amino acids. The germline gives CDR1 MNHEY, CDR2 SVGAGI. The CDR3 DNA reads TGTGCCAGCAGTAGTGGGACGGCGGGCGAGCAGTACTTC. Translating it yields CASSSGTAGEQYF.

The J gene is TRBJ2-4, the V gene TRBV7-9; 10 nucleotides align to TRBD1. This CDR3 is 16 amino acids long. The junction had 12 bases not matched to a gene; V was cut back by 5 bases and J by 8 bases. CDR1 and CDR2 from the germline V gene are SEHNR and FQNEAQ (reference sequence). CDR3 DNA: TGTGCCAGCAGCAAGACAGGGGGCGCGGGTTGGGACATTCAGTACTTC. Translating it yields CASSKTGGAGWDIQYF.

The chain employs TRBV10-2 and TRBJ2-1; D not certain. Germline V gene data show CDR1 as WSHSY and CDR2 as SAAADI. Trimming removed 0 bases from V and 10 bases from J, with 7 bases in between. The CDR3 runs to 12 residues. CDR3 protein: CASSESVHEQFF. The DNA for the CDR3 is TGCGCCAGCAGTGAGTCAGTTCACGAGCAGTTCTTC.

This chain joins TRBV2 and TRBJ1-1; 7 nucleotides agree with TRBD1. Germline CDR1 and CDR2: SNHLY and FYNNEI. V trimming: 11 bases; J trimming: 0 bases; junction bases outside the gene matches: 18. The CDR3 spans 17 residues. Here the CDR3 reads CAVAGGEDRALNTEAFF. CDR3 coding DNA: TGTGCCGTCGCTGGAGGAGAAGACAGGGCCTTGAACACTGAAGCTTTCTTT.

This chain uses TRBV11-2 with TRBJ2-1; 10 bases line up with TRBD2. Looked up from germline, CDR1 is SGHAT and CDR2 is FQNNGV. This CDR3 is 15 amino acids long. Germline trimming cut 1 base from V and 12 bases from J; bases unmatched to any gene: 9. In DNA form, the CDR3 reads TGTGCCAGCAGCTTAGTGGGTAGCGGGAGGTTTGGGCAGTTCTTC. Translated: CASSLVGSGRFGQFF. Looking up the rest from reference TRBV11-2 and TRBJ2-1 gives the full variable domain: EAGVAQSPRYKIIEKRQSVAFWCNPISGHATLYWYQQILGQGPKLLIQFQNNGVVDDSQLPKDRFSAERLKGVDSTLKIQPAKLEDSAVYLCASSLVGSGRFGQFFGPGTRLTVL.

The rearrangement joins TRBV12-5 to TRBJ2-1, with D unresolved. Trimming took off 6 bases at V and 8 bases at J, with 11 bases between the two ends. The CDR3 has 12 residues. CDR1 is LGHNT, CDR2 FRNRAP, per germline. The chain's CDR3 is CASGALMDEQFF. CDR3 nucleotides: TGTGCTAGTGGAGCCCTAATGGATGAGCAGTTCTTC. Drawing the rest from reference TRBV12-5 and TRBJ2-1, the complete variable domain is DARVTQTPRHKVTEMGQEVTMRCQPILGHNTVFWYRQTMMQGLELLAYFRNRAPLDDSGMPKDRFSAEMPDATLATLKIQPSEPRDSAVYFCASGALMDEQFFGPGTRLTVL.

This clone has just one count. This sequence joins TRBV5-1 and TRBJ2-7; unclear D gene. The germline V and J ends were trimmed by 1 base and 2 bases, with 7 bases remaining between them. The CDR3 has 13 residues. From germline, CDR1 is SGHRS and CDR2 YFSETQ. CDR3 nucleotide sequence: TGCGCCAGCAGCTTGAAGGGTACCTACGAGCAGTACTTC. This codes for CASSLKGTYEQYF.

The rearrangement joins TRBV7-2 to TRBJ2-1, with 10 bases matching TRBD2. After removal of 1 base from V and 0 bases from J, the junction contained 3 bases not matched to a gene. The CDR3 extends over 17 amino acids. Germline lookup yields CDR1 SGHTA and CDR2 FQGNSA. DNA for the CDR3: TGTGCCAGCAGCTTAGAGCCTAGCGGGAGCTCCTACAATGAGCAGTTCTTC. Its protein is CASSLEPSGSSYNEQFF.

DNA for the CDR3: TGTGCCAGTAGTCTCCTGTCGGGGGCAGATACGCAGTATTTT. Amino acid sequence: CASSLLSGADTQYF. The genes are TRBV19 and TRBJ2-3, with D possibly TRBD2 on 6 matching bases. Trimming left V 5 bases short and J 4 bases short, with 13 bases between. Germline CDR1 LNHDA, CDR2 SQIVND (reference sequence). This CDR3 has 14 residues.

V is TRBV10-2 and J is TRBJ1-2, with D unresolved. Germline values: CDR1 WSHSY, CDR2 SAAADI. Trimming took off 2 bases at V and 4 bases at J, with 17 bases between the two ends. The CDR3 is 16 residues long. CDR3 DNA sequence: TGCGCCAGCAGTGAGGGAGGGCAGCCCCTTGGCTATGGCTACACCTTC. Translated, it gives CASSEGGQPLGYGYTF.

The chain is built from TRBV28 and TRBJ2-1, with 7 nucleotides matching TRBD1. Germline V gene data show CDR1 as MDHEN and CDR2 as SYDVKM. The CDR3 loop spans 13 amino acids. V lost 3 bases, J lost 7 bases, and 3 bases stayed unmatched. For the CDR3, the DNA is TGTGCCAGCAGTTTCCGGGACAGAAATGAGCAGTTCTTC. This sequence encodes CASSFRDRNEQFF.

The CDR3 sequence: CASSLRVGGWETQYF. The CDR3 DNA reads as TGTGCCAGCAGCCTCCGGGTGGGGGGCTGGGAGACCCAGTACTTC. This rearrangement joins TRBV11-2 to TRBJ2-5, with D possibly called TRBD1 or TRBD2 (6 bases each). The V gene lost 5 bases and the J gene lost 5 bases, with 18 bases spanning the gap. In germline, CDR1 is SGHAT, CDR2 FQNNGV. The CDR3 consists of 15 residues. Drawing the rest from reference TRBV11-2 and TRBJ2-5, the complete variable domain is EAGVAQSPRYKIIEKRQSVAFWCNPISGHATLYWYQQILGQGPKLLIQFQNNGVVDDSQLPKDRFSAERLKGVDSTLKIQPAKLEDSAVYLCASSLRVGGWETQYFGPGTRLLVL.

This clone was counted once. CDR3 bases: TGCGCCAGCAGCCAAGCAGGGATAAGTGACGAGCAGTACTTC. This codes for CASSQAGISDEQYF. The J gene is TRBJ2-7, the V gene TRBV4-1, with TRBD1 as a possible D gene (5 bases). This CDR3 spans 14 amino acids. Trimming cost V 1 base and J 5 bases, with 12 bases left between them. Germline-derived CDR1 and CDR2 are MGHRA and YSYEKL.

The chain employs TRBV15 and TRBJ2-1, with 8 positions matching TRBD2. Germline CDR1 is LNHNV and CDR2 is YYDKDF (reference sequence). V was clipped by 4 bases and J by 4 bases; unmatched bases: 6. The CDR3 sequence is 15 residues long. CDR3 in amino acids: CATSKERERYNEQFF. The CDR3 DNA sequence: TGTGCCACCAGCAAAGAGCGGGAGCGTTACAATGAGCAGTTCTTC.

The rearrangement joins TRBV2 to TRBJ2-6; weak D call: TRBD1 (6 bases). Trimming removed 6 bases from V and 2 bases from J, with 11 bases in between. Germline CDR1 is SNHLY and CDR2 is FYNNEI. The CDR3 loop spans 15 amino acids. The CDR3 protein is CASRATGPGANVLTF. For the CDR3, the DNA is TGTGCCAGCAGAGCTACAGGGCCTGGGGCCAACGTCCTGACTTTC.

The J gene is TRBJ2-7, the V gene TRBV6-6, with a possible D match to TRBD1 (6 bases). V lost 5 bases, J lost 1 base, and 12 bases lay in between. In germline, CDR1 is MNHNY, CDR2 SVGAGI (reference sequence). The length of the CDR3 is 14 residues. Written as DNA, the CDR3 is TGTGCCAGCAGTCCCAGGGGTGGTTCCTACGAGCAGTACTTC. Translated: CASSPRGGSYEQYF.